This TCR beta chain was retrieved from a study of monozygotic twins with inflammatory bowel disease. Study results and caveats: Evidence did not back any single strong signal or clonotype linked to IBD. With others, IBD patients shared fewer clonotypes than healthy twins did, especially with disease activity.

Germline V gene sequence: CDR1 SNHLY, CDR2 FYNNEI. The CDR3 is 14 amino acids. As regards this clonotype: What it recognizes is unknown.

Through template switching, UMIs that included a 6-nucleotide sample barcode were added. Reprocessing the 5' RACE reads, TCRdb reports a single entry for every CDR3 protein and omits DNA. The sample shows around 400,000 distinct CDR3 sequences, and roughly 2.5% sits with its ten largest clones. Sequencing used blood. This chain joins TRBV2 and TRBJ1-6; TCRdb picks TRBD1, but there is no DNA to check that call. The source of this sequence is a human donor with ulcerative colitis or Crohn's disease, or a healthy co-twin of an affected twin (not recorded which). CDR3: CASVQDPAFSPLHF.